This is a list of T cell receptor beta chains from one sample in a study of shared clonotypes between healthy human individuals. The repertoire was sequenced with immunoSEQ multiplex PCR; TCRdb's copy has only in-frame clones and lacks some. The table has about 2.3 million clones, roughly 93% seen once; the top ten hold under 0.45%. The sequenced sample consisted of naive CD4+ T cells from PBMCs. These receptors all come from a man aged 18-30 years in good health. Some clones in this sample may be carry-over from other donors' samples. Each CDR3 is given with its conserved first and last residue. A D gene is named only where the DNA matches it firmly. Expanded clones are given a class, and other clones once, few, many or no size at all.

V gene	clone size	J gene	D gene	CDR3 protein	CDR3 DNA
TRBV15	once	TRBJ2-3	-	CATSRAPGLTRSTDTQYF	TGTGCCACCAGCAGAGCCCCGGGCCTCACCCGGAGCACAGATACGCAGTATTTT
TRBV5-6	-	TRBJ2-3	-	CASSLPGLIDTQYF	TGTGCCAGCAGCTTGCCGGGCTTAATAGATACGCAGTATTTT
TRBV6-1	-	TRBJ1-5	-	CASTFAGNSNQPQHF	TGTGCCAGCACCTTCGCAGGGAATAGCAATCAGCCCCAGCATTTT
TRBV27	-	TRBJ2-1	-	CATHEAGTIRHEQFF	TGTGCCACCCACGAGGCCGGGACGATTCGACATGAGCAGTTCTTC
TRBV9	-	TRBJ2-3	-	CASRGGWGWDTQYF	TGTGCCAGCCGGGGAGGCTGGGGATGGGATACGCAGTATTTT
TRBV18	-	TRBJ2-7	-	CASSPLTGTPYEQYF	TGTGCCAGCTCACCACTAACAGGAACTCCCTACGAGCAGTACTTC
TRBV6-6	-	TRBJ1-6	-	CASSSHPYSPLHF	TGTGCCAGCAGTTCGCACCCTTATTCACCCCTCCACTTT
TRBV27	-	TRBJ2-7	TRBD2	CASSLTNPRLAGDEQYF	TGTGCCAGCAGTCTAACAAACCCCCGGCTAGCGGGGGACGAGCAGTACTTC
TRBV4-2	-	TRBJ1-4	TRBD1	CASSQPPGQGGEKLFF	TGTGCCAGCAGCCAGCCCCCGGGACAGGGTGGTGAAAAACTGTTTTTT
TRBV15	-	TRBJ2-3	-	CATSRDTALSTDTQYF	TGTGCCACCAGCAGAGATACGGCCCTTAGCACAGATACGCAGTATTTT
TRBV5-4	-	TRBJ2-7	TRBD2	CASSGGERYEQYF	TGTGCCAGCAGCGGGGGGGAACGGTACGAGCAGTACTTC
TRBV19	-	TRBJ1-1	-	CAALGRLNTEAFF	TGTGCCGCCCTGGGCAGGCTGAACACTGAAGCTTTCTTT
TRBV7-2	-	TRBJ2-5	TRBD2	CASSLGSAGGYETQYF	TGTGCCAGCAGCTTAGGGTCGGCGGGAGGGTATGAGACCCAGTACTTC
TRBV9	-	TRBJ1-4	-	CASSVSQGNEKLFF	TGTGCCAGCAGCGTATCGCAGGGTAATGAAAAACTGTTTTTT
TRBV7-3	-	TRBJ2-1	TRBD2	CASSLLWRGGRARNEQFF	TGTGCCAGCAGCTTACTATGGAGGGGCGGGAGGGCCCGCAATGAGCAGTTCTTC
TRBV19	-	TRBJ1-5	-	CASSIRQLGNQPQHF	TGTGCCAGTAGTATACGGCAGCTAGGCAATCAGCCCCAGCATTTT
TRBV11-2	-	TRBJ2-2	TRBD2	CASSRTLAGTGELFF	TGTGCCAGCAGCCGGACGCTAGCGGGCACCGGGGAGCTGTTTTTT
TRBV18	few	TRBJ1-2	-	CASSPPGREGYTF	TGTGCCAGCTCACCACCGGGGAGAGAAGGCTACACCTTC
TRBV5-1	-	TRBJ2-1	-	CASSRAYNEQFF	TGCGCCAGCAGCAGGGCCTACAATGAGCAGTTCTTC
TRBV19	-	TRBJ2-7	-	CASSISTRGAYEQYF	TGTGCCAGTAGTATCAGCACCCGAGGGGCGTACGAGCAGTACTTC
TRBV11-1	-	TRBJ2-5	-	CASSLGGERQETQYF	TGTGCCAGCAGCTTAGGAGGCGAAAGGCAAGAGACCCAGTACTTC
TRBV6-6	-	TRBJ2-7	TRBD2	CASSDGRAGEQYF	TGTGCCAGCAGTGACGGGAGGGCAGGCGAGCAGTACTTC
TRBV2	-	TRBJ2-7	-	CASSDIRESGYEQYF	TGTGCCAGCAGTGACATACGGGAATCCGGCTACGAGCAGTACTTC
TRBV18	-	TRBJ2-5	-	CASSPRGTQQETQYF	TGTGCCAGCTCACCACGAGGGACACAACAAGAGACCCAGTACTTC
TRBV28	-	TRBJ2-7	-	CASRAAGLTYEQYF	TGTGCCAGCCGAGCAGCAGGGCTGACCTACGAGCAGTACTTC
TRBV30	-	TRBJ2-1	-	CAWSVLRLADEQFF	TGCGCCTGGAGTGTATTAAGGTTGGCGGATGAGCAGTTCTTC
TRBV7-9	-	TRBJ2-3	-	CASSLQASELDTQYF	TGTGCCAGCAGCTTGCAGGCCTCAGAATTAGATACGCAGTATTTT
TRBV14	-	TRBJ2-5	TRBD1	CASSISWTGGETQYF	TGTGCCAGCAGTATTTCGTGGACAGGGGGCGAGACCCAGTACTTC
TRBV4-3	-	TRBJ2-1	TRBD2	CASSQGTSGTLRAYNEQFF	TGCGCCAGCAGCCAAGGGACTAGCGGGACCCTTCGAGCCTACAATGAGCAGTTCTTC
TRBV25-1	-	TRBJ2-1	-	CASSEGPRAEFF	TGTGCCAGCAGTGAGGGTCCCAGGGCGGAGTTCTTC
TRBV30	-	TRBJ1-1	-	CASRRQAGGAFF	TGTGCCTCAAGGAGGCAGGCCGGAGGAGCTTTCTTT
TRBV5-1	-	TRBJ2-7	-	CASSLEGASSYEQYF	TGCGCCAGCAGCTTGGAGGGAGCGAGCTCCTACGAGCAGTACTTC
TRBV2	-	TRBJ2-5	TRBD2	CASSEGTSGTQYF	TGTGCCAGCAGTGAGGGGACTAGCGGGACCCAGTACTTC
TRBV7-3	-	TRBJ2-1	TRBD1	CASSPQGPAYNEQFF	TGTGCCAGCAGCCCACAGGGGCCGGCCTACAATGAGCAGTTCTTC
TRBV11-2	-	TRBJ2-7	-	CASSFSRDGYYEQYF	TGTGCCAGCAGCTTTTCCCGGGACGGTTACTACGAGCAGTACTTC
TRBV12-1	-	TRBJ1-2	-	CASNQGSDSPFYGYTF	TGTGCCAGCAACCAGGGTTCCGACAGCCCGTTCTATGGCTACACCTTC
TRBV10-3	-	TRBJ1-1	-	CAIMKAQVNTEAFF	TGTGCCATCATGAAGGCCCAAGTGAACACTGAAGCTTTCTTT
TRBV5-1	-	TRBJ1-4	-	CASSGQGNEKLFF	TGCGCCAGCAGTGGGCAGGGAAATGAAAAACTGTTTTTT
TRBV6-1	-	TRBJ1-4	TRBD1	CASSERGTGLGKLFF	TGTGCCAGCAGTGAAAGGGGGACAGGGTTGGGAAAACTGTTTTTT
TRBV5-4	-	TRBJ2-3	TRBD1	CASRNTGARTDTQYF	TGTGCCAGCAGAAATACAGGGGCGAGGACAGATACGCAGTATTTT
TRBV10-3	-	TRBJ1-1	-	CAISESQNTEAFF	TGTGCCATCAGTGAGTCCCAAAACACTGAAGCTTTCTTT
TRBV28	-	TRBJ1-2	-	CASADRRDNYGYTF	TGTGCTAGCGCCGACAGAAGAGACAACTATGGCTACACCTTC
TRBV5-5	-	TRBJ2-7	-	CASSLDGYSYEQYF	TGTGCCAGCAGCTTGGACGGGTACTCCTACGAGCAGTACTTC
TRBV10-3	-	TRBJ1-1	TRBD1	CAIRQGENTEAFF	TGTGCCATCAGACAGGGGGAGAACACTGAAGCTTTCTTT
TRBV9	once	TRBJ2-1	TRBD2	CASSVGVRSKLAGYNEQFF	TGTGCCAGCAGCGTAGGAGTTCGGAGTAAGCTAGCGGGGTACAATGAGCAGTTCTTC
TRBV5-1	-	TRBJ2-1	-	CASSLELQGRYNEQFF	TGCGCCAGCAGCTTGGAGTTGCAGGGGAGGTACAATGAGCAGTTCTTC
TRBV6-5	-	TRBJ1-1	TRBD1	CASSYSTGMDTEAFF	TGTGCCAGCAGTTACTCGACAGGGATGGACACTGAAGCTTTCTTT
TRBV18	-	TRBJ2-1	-	CASSPPAGFSYNEQFF	TGTGCCAGCTCACCACCGGCTGGATTCTCCTACAATGAGCAGTTCTTC
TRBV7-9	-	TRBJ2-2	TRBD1	CASSPRRGPSENTGELFF	TGTGCCAGCAGCCCACGTAGGGGGCCGAGTGAAAATACCGGGGAGCTGTTTTTT
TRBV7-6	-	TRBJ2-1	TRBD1	CASSRSRDRVYNEQFF	TGTGCCAGCAGCCGCTCCCGGGACAGAGTCTACAATGAGCAGTTCTTC
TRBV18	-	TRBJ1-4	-	CASSPSVGTNEKLFF	TGTGCCAGCTCACCAAGCGTGGGGACTAATGAAAAACTGTTTTTT
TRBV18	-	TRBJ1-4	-	CASSPEVATEKLFF	TGTGCCAGCTCACCAGAAGTAGCGACGGAAAAACTGTTTTTT
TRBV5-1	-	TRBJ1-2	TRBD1	CASSFGTGNYGYTF	TGCGCCAGCAGCTTCGGGACAGGGAACTATGGCTACACCTTC
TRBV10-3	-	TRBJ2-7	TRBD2	CAISEFSSGSSNEQYF	TGTGCCATCAGTGAGTTCAGTAGCGGGAGCTCCAACGAGCAGTACTTC
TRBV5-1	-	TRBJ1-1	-	CASSLQGPEAFF	TGCGCCAGCAGCTTACAGGGCCCTGAAGCTTTCTTT
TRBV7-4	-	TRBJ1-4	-	CASTPWIQGKTTNEKLFF	TGTGCCAGCACCCCCTGGATACAGGGCAAAACAACTAATGAAAAACTGTTTTTT
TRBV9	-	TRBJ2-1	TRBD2	CASSVELAGGVAYNEQFF	TGTGCCAGCAGCGTAGAACTAGCGGGAGGGGTCGCCTACAATGAGCAGTTCTTC